This T cell receptor (beta chain) comes out of a study of PD-L1 blockade in urothelial cancer (dated by TCRdb to the late 2010s). Regarding the study in general: All patients started therapy at some point between 2014 and 2016 and received atezolizumab 1,200 mg intravenously every 3 weeks. About 90% of the roughly 29 patients were males with bladder-origin urothelial cancer, and 18 of 29 reported a prior smoking history. An ECOG performance status of 0 or 1 was recorded for the patients, and 0 to 3 prior chemotherapy regimens had been received by the patients. Blood samples were analyzed 3 weeks after the start of treatment (second dose) and 6 weeks after the start of treatment. A median of approximately 140,000 T cells and approximately 83,000 unique TCRs was obtained from blood samples, and a median clonality of 0.080 was observed. The study was an exploratory multi-omic analysis of somatic, immune and clinical correlates of response to PD-L1 blockade with atezolizumab in urothelial cancer. Pretreatment tumor samples and matched peripheral blood, collected serially before and after atezolizumab treatment, underwent TCR sequencing. Progression-free survival longer than 6 months counted as durable clinical benefit, and TCR features were additionally tested against both progression-free and overall survival. In the same patients, pretreatment tumors underwent whole exome sequencing and RNA sequencing in addition to TCR sequencing. Durable clinical benefit was achieved by nine patients but not by the remaining 20. Twenty-nine patients had pretreatment blood TCR-seq, some 24 had at least one posttreatment blood collection, and some 24 had tumor TCR-seq. Broader findings and caveats from the paper: A pretreatment peripheral blood TCR clonality below the median was linked to improved progression-free and overall survival. Small sample size (n ≈ 30) and many exploratory analyses mean the results are intended to be hypothesis-generating. Greater expansion of tumor-associated TCR clones in peripheral blood 3 weeks after the start of treatment was observed in patients with durable benefit (n ≈ 20, p = 0.022).

Synthetic TCR analog templates were spiked into each PCR to estimate absolute template abundance from read counts. The immunoSEQ assay was used to amplify TCRbeta CDR3 regions from genomic DNA with bias-controlled V and J gene primers. Sequencing of rearranged TCRbeta segments was performed at approximately 20X coverage. As for the original processing: Sequencing errors were corrected by clustering, and CDR3s were annotated against IMGT so that V, D and J genes could be assigned. Downstream analyses used only productive TCRbeta rearrangements, leaving out any out-of-frame or stop-codon sequences. To compute clonality, Shannon entropy was normalized by the log of the number of unique productive sequences and then subtracted from one. Fisher's exact test with Benjamini-Hochberg correction, at a threshold of adjusted p below 0.01, was used to find clones that differed between time points or between blood and tumor. As stored in TCRdb, this immuneACCESS dataset retains in-frame rearrangements with V and J assigned. A fraction of the clones does not appear; measured against another copy, unresolved V genes explain less than half of the discrepancy, and the remainder lacks a known reason. The V and J calls and clone size come from that table; D and trimming were worked out from the DNA. In all, the sample holds around 69,000 clones, and under 95% of those were seen once. The top ten hold about 0.87% of the sample.

In its sample, this clone was seen a few times. Which antigen it targets is not known. Qualities for individual bases were not recorded, and no much larger clone is one base off. Interpreted using the paper, the time point label stands for: peripheral blood 6 weeks after treatment start. A total of approximately 27 patients with locally advanced or metastatic urothelial carcinoma, treated at Memorial Sloan Kettering on a trial protocol, made up the cohort. Peripheral blood mononuclear cells were collected pretreatment and during treatment, with between 1 and 8 total time points per patient. The Qiagen DNeasy Blood extraction kit was used to purify genomic DNA from total PBMCs and from tumor samples. PBMCs were collected pretreatment and during treatment, and were isolated and stored as previously described. CDR1 and CDR2 are read off the germline V gene as MNHEY and SVGAGI. V lost 5 bases and J lost 6 bases, and the count of bases not matched to a germline gene is 2. Spanning cysteine to phenylalanine, the CDR3 consists of 13 amino acids. Only the CDR3 part of the read is kept: 39 bases, read in frame from the first base.

The sequencing here drew on PBMCs, taken around atezolizumab (anti-PD-L1) treatment. The sequence derives from a woman aged 80 or over with urothelial cancer. The receptor chain draws on TRBV6-5 and TRBJ1-5, and 9 junction bases match TRBD1. The CDR3 reads as follows: CASSPTGGQPQHF. The DNA sequence follows: TGTGCCAGCAGTCCGACAGGGGGTCAGCCCCAGCATTTT.